A selection of T cell receptor beta chains follows, all from one sample in a study of cytomegalovirus exposure and HLA in healthy donors. Sequencing used immunoSEQ multiplex PCR; TCRdb keeps in-frame clones, though not all of them. The sample features 20,000 to 25,000 clones, with 15% to 20% in its top ten. Specimen: PBMCs. The origin of the receptors is a male donor in good health and CMV-seropositive. CDR3s include the opening cysteine and the closing phenylalanine or tryptophan. A D gene is named only where the DNA matches it firmly.

TRBD2	TRBV19	TRBJ2-1	TGTGCCAGTACCGTAATAGCGGGAGGGTACAATGAGCAGTTCTTC	CASTVIAGGYNEQFF
TRBD1	TRBV28	TRBJ2-7	TGTGCCAGCAGTTCCGGGACAGTTTCTCGCGAGCAGTACTTC	CASSSGTVSREQYF
TRBD1	TRBV4-3	TRBJ1-2	TGCGCCAGCAGCTCGGACAGGTCAAATACCTATGGCTACACCTTC	CASSSDRSNTYGYTF
TRBD1	TRBV15	TRBJ2-1	TGTGCCACCAGCAGACCCTTGGGACAGGGGGCCTACAATGAGCAGTTCTTC	CATSRPLGQGAYNEQFF
TRBD2	TRBV6-1	TRBJ2-5	TGTGCCAGCAGTGAAGCGGGGGGGTTGAGGTACTTC	CASSEAGGLRYF
NA	TRBV7-2	TRBJ2-5	TGTGCCAGCAGCTTAATCTTACAAGAGACCCAGTACTTC	CASSLILQETQYF
NA	TRBV4-3	TRBJ2-1	TGCGCCAGCAGCGGTCTAGAGAAGCAGTTCTTC	CASSGLEKQFF
NA	TRBV4-3	TRBJ2-7	TGCGCCAGCAGCCATGGCAGTCCCTCGCTGACCTACGAGCAGTACTTC	CASSHGSPSLTYEQYF
NA	TRBV5-1	TRBJ1-2	TGCGCCAGCAGCCACATGACAGCTAACTATGGCTACACCTTC	CASSHMTANYGYTF
TRBD1	TRBV15	TRBJ1-1	TGTGCCACCAGCTCGCGGACAGGGAGGACTGAAGCTTTCTTT	CATSSRTGRTEAFF
TRBD1	TRBV10-1	TRBJ1-2	TGCGCCAGCAGTGCTGGACAGGGCTATGGCTACACCTTC	CASSAGQGYGYTF
NA	TRBV11-3	TRBJ2-1	TGTGCCAGCAGCTTAGGGCGGGAAAGGAATGAGCAGTTCTTC	CASSLGRERNEQFF
NA	TRBV6-1	TRBJ2-7	TGTGCCAGCAGGGACAGCCTCTACGAGCAGTACTTC	CASRDSLYEQYF
NA	TRBV27	TRBJ2-7	TGTGCCAGCAGCCTGGGAGAATCCTACGAGCAGTACTTC	CASSLGESYEQYF
NA	TRBV6-5	TRBJ2-2	TGTGCCAGCATACGGGTGGACACCGGGGAGCTGTTTTTT	CASIRVDTGELFF
NA	TRBV4-1	TRBJ2-2	TGCGCCAGCAGCCTTGGGGGACTTACGAACACCGGGGAGCTGTTTTTT	CASSLGGLTNTGELFF
NA	TRBV28	TRBJ2-7	TGTGCCAGCACTCGGGACACCTACTACGAGCAGTACTTC	CASTRDTYYEQYF
NA	TRBV19	TRBJ1-6	TGTGCCAGTAGACCCGGGACAATCTATAATTCACCCCTCCACTTT	CASRPGTIYNSPLHF
NA	TRBV4-3	TRBJ2-7	TGCGCCAGCAGCCAAGATCTGGGGCGAACGGCCTTTTGGTCCTACGAGCAGTACTTC	CASSQDLGRTAFWSYEQYF
NA	TRBV7-3	TRBJ2-7	TGTGCCAGCAGCGCGGGATGGCTCTACGAGCAGTACTTC	CASSAGWLYEQYF
TRBD1	TRBV6-5	TRBJ1-5	TGTGCCAGCAGCTACACGGGACAGTCCGATCAGCCCCAGCATTTT	CASSYTGQSDQPQHF
NA	TRBV9	TRBJ2-3	TGTGCCAGCAGCGTAGGGGCAGGGGCCTACACAGATACGCAGTATTTT	CASSVGAGAYTDTQYF
NA	TRBV9	TRBJ2-5	TGTGCCAGCAGCGTAGGGGTTGAGCGTGAGACCCAGTACTTC	CASSVGVERETQYF
TRBD2	TRBV6-4	TRBJ2-2	TGTGCCAGCAGTGCGGAGGCGGGAGACACCGGGGAGCTGTTTTTT	CASSAEAGDTGELFF
NA	TRBV5-1	TRBJ1-3	TGCGCCAGCAGCTTGGGGGAGGAAGGAAACACCATATATTTT	CASSLGEEGNTIYF
TRBD1	TRBV10-3	TRBJ2-1	TGTGCCATCAGCCTACAGGGGGCGAGCGAGCAGTTCTTC	CAISLQGASEQFF
NA	TRBV25-1	TRBJ2-1	TGTGCCAGCAGTGGGATCTTACTAGTCGGGGATGAGCAGTTCTTC	CASSGILLVGDEQFF
NA	TRBV6-1	TRBJ1-4	TGTGCCAGCAGCTTCGACACCGTTAATGAAAAACTGTTTTTT	CASSFDTVNEKLFF
NA	TRBV30	TRBJ1-1	TGTGCCTGCCCCAAGGGGATAACTGCTCAAGCGAACACTGAAGCTTTCTTT	CACPKGITAQANTEAFF
NA	TRBV29-1	TRBJ1-1	TGCAGCGTTAATAGGGGGATAGGCACTGAAGCTTTCTTT	CSVNRGIGTEAFF
TRBD1	TRBV13	TRBJ2-7	TGTGCCAGCAGCTTACGACAGGGGGTCTCCTACGAGCAGTACTTC	CASSLRQGVSYEQYF
TRBD1	TRBV30	TRBJ2-7	TGTGCCTGGCAGGGGGCAAGCTACGAGCAGTACTTC	CAWQGASYEQYF
NA	TRBV18	TRBJ2-5	TGTGCCAGCTCACCATCGGGACAACTCCAAGAGACCCAGTACTTC	CASSPSGQLQETQYF
NA	TRBV5-6	TRBJ2-5	TGTGCCAGCAGCTACAAATCTACGGAGGAGACCCAGTACTTC	CASSYKSTEETQYF
NA	TRBV7-9	TRBJ2-7	TGTGCCAGCAGCTTTGGGCGTTACGAGCAGTACTTC	CASSFGRYEQYF
NA	TRBV29-1	TRBJ2-1	TGCAGCGAACGGGGGAGCTCCTACAATGAGCAGTTCTTC	CSERGSSYNEQFF
NA	TRBV13	TRBJ2-1	TGTGCCAGCAGCTTCCGCACAGTTGCCTACAATGAGCAGTTCTTC	CASSFRTVAYNEQFF
TRBD1	TRBV6-5	TRBJ1-1	TGTGCCAGCAGTAACACCGGGACAGACACTGAAGCTTTCTTT	CASSNTGTDTEAFF
NA	TRBV15	TRBJ2-1	TGTGCCACCAGCAGAGAAGCCGAGGCTAGCTTTGAGCAGTTCTTC	CATSREAEASFEQFF
NA	TRBV6-5	TRBJ1-1	TGTGCCAGCAGTTACGGCGACGGAGTGAACACTGAAGCTTTCTTT	CASSYGDGVNTEAFF
NA	TRBV7-9	TRBJ2-7	TGTGCCAGCAGCTTAGCGACAGGCGAGCAGTACTTC	CASSLATGEQYF
TRBD1	TRBV4-1	TRBJ1-1	TGCGCCAGCAGCCAAGTCAGGTTAAGGGACAGGGCCACGAACACTGAAGCTTTCTTT	CASSQVRLRDRATNTEAFF
TRBD1	TRBV7-2	TRBJ1-5	TGTGCCAGCACCGAGGGACAGGGGGACAATCAGCCCCAGCATTTT	CASTEGQGDNQPQHF
TRBD2	TRBV4-2	TRBJ2-3	TGTGCCAGCAGCCAAGAAGCGGGGGGGCCAGATACGCAGTATTTT	CASSQEAGGPDTQYF
NA	TRBV7-6	TRBJ2-7	TGTGCCAGCAGTTCGATGACAGGAAGCCACGAGCAGTACTTC	CASSSMTGSHEQYF